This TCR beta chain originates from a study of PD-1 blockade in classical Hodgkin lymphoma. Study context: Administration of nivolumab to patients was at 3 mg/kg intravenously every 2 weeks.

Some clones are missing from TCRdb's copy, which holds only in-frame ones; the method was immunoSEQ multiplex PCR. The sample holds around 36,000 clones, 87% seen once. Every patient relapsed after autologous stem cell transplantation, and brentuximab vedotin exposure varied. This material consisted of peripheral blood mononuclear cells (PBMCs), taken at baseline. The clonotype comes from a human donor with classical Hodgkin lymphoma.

CDR3 region: CASSIWGDHQPQHF. The CDR3 nucleotides are TGTGCCAGTAGTATATGGGGGGACCATCAGCCCCAGCATTTT. The V gene is TRBV19, the J gene TRBJ1-5; perhaps TRBD1 as D (5 bases). This CDR3 spans 14 amino acids. The V and J ends lost 2 bases and 5 bases respectively, with 10 bases between them. CDR1 is LNHDA and CDR2 is SQIVND in the germline V gene (reference sequence). Together with reference TRBV19 and TRBJ1-5, the CDR3 gives the full variable domain: DGGITQSPKYLFRKEGQNVTLSCEQNLNHDAMYWYRQDPGQGLRLIYYSQIVNDFQKGDIAEGYSVSREKKESFPLTVTSAQKNPTAFYLCASSIWGDHQPQHFGDGTRLSIL.